This TCR beta chain was documented in a study of long-term antiretroviral therapy in people with HIV. Study-wide context: It was about a decade after the earliest samples that the 2015 immediate-ART recommendation appeared. Study-level points and caveats: Pre-ART clonal expansion yielded clones that dominated the repertoire at all time points.

Run at survey level, the immunoSEQ assay was version v3.0. Using immunoSEQ multiplex PCR, the repertoire was profiled, and TCRdb retains in-frame clones only, with some absent. The table lists about 21,000 clones, less than 85% of them singletons, with 12% in the top ten. Remarks on this clone: Antigen unknown.

CDR1 is KGHSH and CDR2 is LQKENI in the germline V gene. This CDR3 region has 13 residues. V dropped 8 bases and J dropped 3 bases, with 13 bases sitting between them. The chain uses TRBV18 and TRBJ1-1; D gene uncertain. Material: unsorted PBMCs, obtained approximately 1.8 years before starting antiretroviral therapy. The TCR sequence derives from a woman in her forties with HIV. The DNA of the CDR3 is TGTGCCAGCACTCCTTTAAGGGACACTGAAGCTTTCTTT. It codes for CASTPLRDTEAFF.